Listed below are T cell receptor beta chains from one sample, sequenced in a study of blood T cell repertoires in COVID-19. Generated by immunoSEQ multiplex PCR, the TCRdb table keeps only in-frame clones and is missing some. Of about 270,000 clones listed, roughly nine tenths are singletons. Sequencing input: peripheral blood. These receptors all stem from a man aged 60 to 69 who had recovered from COVID-19. The CDR3 runs from the conserved cysteine through the conserved F or W. A D gene is named only where the DNA matches it firmly. Size is omitted from some rows. Given values are once, few, many or a class for expanded clones.

v_call	clone_size	d_call	j_call	cdr3_nt	cdr3_aa
TRBV6-5	-	TRBD1	TRBJ2-5	TGTGCCAGCAGTTACGTGTGGGGGGACAGGGGAGAGACCCAGTACTTC	CASSYVWGDRGETQYF
TRBV19	-	-	TRBJ1-4	TGTGCCAGTAGCCGACGGGAGGGAGAAAAACTGTTTTTT	CASSRREGEKLFF
TRBV30	-	-	TRBJ1-5	TGTGCCTGGAGTCCGACGGCAGGGCTTAGTCAGCCCCAGCATTTT	CAWSPTAGLSQPQHF
TRBV4-2	once	TRBD1	TRBJ2-7	TGTGCCAGCAGCCAGGCCGGGACAGGCTCCTACGAGCAGTACTTC	CASSQAGTGSYEQYF
TRBV5-6	-	TRBD1	TRBJ1-1	TGTGCCAGCAGCGGTACCCGGGACAGGGGTTACACTGAAGCTTTCTTT	CASSGTRDRGYTEAFF
TRBV5-5	-	-	TRBJ1-1	TGTGCCAGCAGCATTACCGGGACACCGAACACTGAAGCTTTCTTT	CASSITGTPNTEAFF
TRBV2	-	TRBD2	TRBJ2-7	TGTGCCAGCTTAAGCGGGGTGGCCTACGAGCAGTACTTC	CASLSGVAYEQYF
TRBV18	-	-	TRBJ2-7	TGTGCCAGCTCACCAGGGGCAGGGCCCTACGAGCAGTACTTC	CASSPGAGPYEQYF
TRBV7-3	-	-	TRBJ1-2	TGTGCCAGCAGCCCTAGGGGGGGTTCTAACTATGGCTACACCTTC	CASSPRGGSNYGYTF
TRBV19	-	-	TRBJ2-7	TGTGCCAGTAGTATAGTGGGCAGGGATGAGCAGTACTTC	CASSIVGRDEQYF
TRBV2	-	TRBD1	TRBJ1-2	TGTGCCAGCTACCAAAATCAGGGGGCAAATGGCTACACCTTC	CASYQNQGANGYTF
TRBV7-2	-	-	TRBJ2-4	TGTGCCAGCAGCTTGGTCGAGGGGGTTCAGTACTTC	CASSLVEGVQYF
TRBV7-9	few	-	TRBJ1-1	TGTGCCAGCTCGTTTGGGATTGGGGACTCCGGGGGATTT	CASSFGIGDSGGF
TRBV30	-	TRBD2	TRBJ2-5	TGTGCCTGGAGAACTAGCGGGGGGGCGGATACCCAGTACTTC	CAWRTSGGADTQYF
TRBV9	-	-	TRBJ1-1	TGTGCCAGCAGCCCCCGTTTGTCAGTGAACACTGAAGCTTTCTTT	CASSPRLSVNTEAFF
TRBV5-1	-	TRBD1	TRBJ1-3	TGCGCCAGCAGCTTGGGTTTGGGACAGGGGACCTCTGGAAACACCATATATTTT	CASSLGLGQGTSGNTIYF
TRBV29-1	-	-	TRBJ2-7	TGCAGCGTCCCCGGACAGTCGGTGATCAACGAGCAGTACTTC	CSVPGQSVINEQYF
TRBV9	-	TRBD2	TRBJ2-5	TGTGCCAGCAGCGTAGGGGTAGCGGGGGTCCAAGAGACCCAGTACTTC	CASSVGVAGVQETQYF
TRBV10-3	-	TRBD2	TRBJ2-2	TGTGCCATCAGTGAGTCAGCGGGGGGGAACACCGGGGAGCTGTTTTTT	CAISESAGGNTGELFF
TRBV4-2	-	-	TRBJ2-3	TGTGCCAGCAGCCAAGATCCCATTTTCACAGATACGCAGTATTTT	CASSQDPIFTDTQYF
TRBV9	-	TRBD2	TRBJ2-5	TGTGCCAGCAGCGTTGAGGTAGCGGGGGGAGAGACCCAGTACTTC	CASSVEVAGGETQYF
TRBV5-1	-	-	TRBJ1-1	TGCGCCAGCAGCTTGATTGGCGGGGAAAACACTGAAGCTTTCTTT	CASSLIGGENTEAFF